The rows below give T cell receptor beta chains drawn from one sample of a study of OX40 agonist ivuxolimab in advanced cancers. Sequencing was performed with immunoSEQ multiplex PCR; in TCRdb, only in-frame clones are kept and a portion is missing. The sample lists 55,000 to 60,000 clones, about 85% occurring once. The material sequenced was CD4+ or CD8+ T cells sorted from blood, taken in a trial of the OX40 agonist ivuxolimab. The receptors here all came from an adult with an advanced solid tumor such as melanoma, head and neck, liver or kidney cancer. The CDR3 runs from the conserved cysteine through the conserved F or W. D genes are given only for firm matches. Size is omitted from some rows. Given values are once, few, many or a class for expanded clones.

clone size,D gene,J gene,V gene,CDR3 protein,CDR3 DNA
.,.,TRBJ2-7,TRBV29-1,CSVDGGLHGEQYF,TGCAGCGTTGACGGGGGACTTCACGGCGAGCAGTACTTC
.,.,TRBJ2-7,TRBV5-4,CASSLPGDAYEQYF,TGTGCCAGCAGCTTGCCCGGTGATGCCTACGAGCAGTACTTC
.,.,TRBJ2-1,TRBV30,CAWYAGVGVGPYNEQFF,TGTGCCTGGTACGCCGGCGTCGGGGTGGGACCCTACAATGAGCAGTTCTTC
.,.,TRBJ2-1,TRBV5-6,CASSLARFGGTEQFF,TGTGCCAGCAGCTTGGCCCGCTTCGGGGGTACAGAGCAGTTCTTC
.,.,TRBJ2-7,TRBV5-4,CASSLTGRGEQYF,TGTGCCAGCAGCTTGACAGGGCGGGGCGAGCAGTACTTC
.,.,TRBJ1-4,TRBV7-9,CASSLYGDGEKLFF,TGTGCCAGCAGCTTATACGGGGACGGGGAAAAACTGTTTTTT
.,.,TRBJ2-6,TRBV30,CAWGGSGANVLTF,TGTGCCTGGGGTGGGTCTGGGGCCAACGTCCTGACTTTC
.,.,TRBJ2-7,TRBV6-5,CASNLGNSYEQYF,TGTGCCAGCAATCTAGGGAACTCCTACGAGCAGTACTTC
few,.,TRBJ2-3,TRBV11-2,CASSRTGPDTQYF,TGTGCCAGCAGTAGAACAGGGCCAGATACGCAGTATTTT
.,.,TRBJ2-2,TRBV6-1,CASSEVTNTGELFF,TGTGCCAGCAGTGAAGTTACTAACACCGGGGAGCTGTTTTTT
few,.,TRBJ1-2,TRBV5-6,CASSLTPHGLYGYTF,TGTGCCAGCAGCTTGACGCCTCACGGACTCTATGGCTACACCTTC
.,.,TRBJ2-3,TRBV4-1,CASSQEWSGTSTDTQYF,TGCGCCAGCAGCCAAGAATGGAGCGGAACTAGCACAGATACGCAGTATTTT
few,TRBD2,TRBJ2-2,TRBV5-1,CASSSHGLADTGELFF,TGCGCCAGCAGCTCGCATGGACTAGCGGACACCGGGGAGCTGTTTTTT
.,TRBD2,TRBJ2-5,TRBV18,CASSPQRLAGGSQETQYF,TGTGCCAGCTCACCACAGCGCCTAGCGGGGGGGTCCCAAGAGACCCAGTACTTC
few,.,TRBJ2-3,TRBV9,CASSPGLTPTDTQYF,TGTGCCAGCAGCCCAGGCCTCACCCCCACAGATACGCAGTATTTT
.,.,TRBJ2-5,TRBV5-1,CASSLGAVPGETQYF,TGCGCCAGCAGCTTGGGGGCCGTGCCCGGGGAGACCCAGTACTTC
few,TRBD2,TRBJ2-3,TRBV14,CASSPGTSGSFEDTQYF,TGTGCCAGCAGCCCCGGGACTAGCGGGAGTTTTGAAGATACGCAGTATTTT
.,TRBD1,TRBJ1-5,TRBV4-2,CASSQDPGGAGNQPQHF,TGTGCCAGCAGCCAAGATCCAGGGGGCGCGGGCAATCAGCCCCAGCATTTT
.,.,TRBJ1-5,TRBV7-9,CASSRTDSNQPQHF,TGTGCCAGCAGTCGGACCGATAGCAATCAGCCCCAGCATTTT
.,TRBD1,TRBJ2-1,TRBV6-6,CASSPDRGVTNEQFF,TGTGCCAGCAGCCCCGACAGGGGAGTTACCAATGAGCAGTTCTTC
.,.,TRBJ1-1,TRBV6-5,CASSSTGNTEAFF,TGTGCCAGCAGTTCGACAGGGAACACTGAAGCTTTCTTT
.,.,TRBJ2-1,TRBV19,CASSTGTQGYNEQFF,TGTGCCAGTAGTACAGGAACACAGGGTTACAATGAGCAGTTCTTC
.,TRBD2,TRBJ2-5,TRBV6-1,CASTVGLAKETQYF,TGTGCCAGCACTGTGGGACTAGCGAAAGAGACCCAGTACTTC
.,.,TRBJ2-2,TRBV7-9,CASSLGVPGELFF,TGTGCCAGCAGCTTAGGGGTTCCCGGGGAGCTGTTTTTT
.,TRBD1,TRBJ1-2,TRBV7-3,CASSDGTAGTCTF,TGTGCCAGCAGCGACGGGACAGCGGGGACCTGTACCTTC
.,TRBD1,TRBJ2-7,TRBV9,CASSDTGVGEQYF,TGTGCCAGCAGCGATACAGGGGTTGGTGAGCAGTACTTC
.,.,TRBJ2-3,TRBV7-6,CASSLVGGLVSTDTQYF,TGTGCCAGCAGCTTAGTAGGGGGGTTGGTGAGCACAGATACGCAGTATTTT
.,TRBD1,TRBJ1-2,TRBV6-5,CASSYVDRMYGYTF,TGTGCCAGCAGTTACGTGGACAGGATGTATGGCTACACCTTC
.,.,TRBJ1-6,TRBV7-6,CASSAKQGLNSPLHF,TGTGCCAGCAGCGCCAAGCAGGGTTTGAATTCACCCCTCCACTTT
.,TRBD2,TRBJ2-3,TRBV11-1,CASSLRTSGTDTQYF,TGTGCCAGCAGCTTAAGAACTAGCGGCACAGATACGCAGTATTTT
few,.,TRBJ2-7,TRBV10-3,CAISEGLAYEQYF,TGTGCCATCAGTGAGGGTCTAGCCTACGAGCAGTACTTC
.,.,TRBJ1-2,TRBV6-1,CASSEETGGQVYGYTF,TGTGCCAGCAGTGAAGAAACGGGCGGCCAGGTCTATGGCTACACCTTC
few,.,TRBJ2-7,TRBV6-6,CASRQGSSYEQYF,TGTGCCAGCAGGCAGGGGTCCTCCTACGAGCAGTACTTC